This section outlines one TCR beta chain sequence together with its context. The same CDR3 also results from other DNA sequences found in this sample. These data originate in a study of shared clonotypes between healthy human individuals. The V segment lost 5 bases and the J segment 1 base; nucleotides outside the gene matches: 3. Germline lookup yields CDR1 SGHTA and CDR2 FQGNSA. The CDR3 runs 14 residues. Generated by immunoSEQ multiplex PCR, the TCRdb table keeps only in-frame clones and is missing some. The sample has hundreds of thousands of clones, 70% to 80% seen once. This TCR derives from a woman in her 40s in good health. Some clones in this sample may be carry-over from other donors' samples. The chain joins TRBV7-2 to TRBJ1-1; 8 bases map to TRBD1. The sample was PBMCs. The CDR3 sequence: CASSVGQGNTEAFF. CDR3 nucleotide sequence: TGTGCCAGCAGCGTTGGACAGGGGAACACTGAAGCTTTCTTT.